The 7 T cell receptor beta chains below were found in one sample sequenced in a study of CD8+ T cells in alopecia areata. Regarding treatment: oral pan-JAK inhibitor, 5-10 mg twice daily. Extraction and reverse transcription of RNA yielded cDNA as the sequencing template. Produced via immunoSEQ multiplex PCR; TCRdb's table is partial and in-frame only. The sample records about 150,000 clones, around 71% being singletons. Sample: CD4+ T cells sorted from blood, taken at week 4, from a patient treated with tofacitinib. These receptors were taken from a human donor with alopecia areata.

CDR3 nucleotides: TGTGCCAGCAGCCACACAGGGGGCTATGGCTACACCTTC. The encoded protein is CASSHTGGYGYTF. The chain combines TRBV7-2 with TRBJ1-2; 8 bases agree with TRBD1. Germline assignment: CDR1 SGHTA and CDR2 FQGNSA. This CDR3 is built from 13 residues. The ends lost 5 bases at V and 4 bases at J; junction bases unmatched: 3.

The chain recombines TRBV29-1 with TRBJ1-4; D uncertain. This CDR3 comprises 13 residues. CDR1 SQVTM and CDR2 ANQGSEA come from the germline V gene. The ends were cut back, 4 bases at V and 7 bases at J, with 13 bases in the middle. CDR3 amino acids: CSVGPMAGEKLFF. DNA for the CDR3: TGCAGCGTTGGACCGATGGCTGGTGAAAAACTGTTTTTT.

This chain uses TRBV30 with TRBJ1-1; D is possibly TRBD1 (5 bases). Germline-derived CDR1 and CDR2 are GTSNPN and SVGIG (reference sequence). This CDR3 has 13 amino acids. Trimming removed 1 base at V and 5 bases at J, with 11 bases between. The DNA of the CDR3 is TGTGCCTGGAGTGCAAAATGGGGGACTGAAGCTTTCTTT. It codes for CAWSAKWGTEAFF.

The V call is TRBV5-1, the J call TRBJ2-1; 8 positions match TRBD1. Germline V gene lookup returns CDR1 SGHRS and CDR2 YFSETQ. This CDR3 has 16 residues. After removal of 3 bases from V and 12 bases from J, the junction contained 17 bases not matched to a gene. CDR3 nucleotides: TGCGCCAGCAGCTCCAGAGACAGGGGCTCACCTGCCGGGCAGTTCTTC. Protein product: CASSSRDRGSPAGQFF.

The rearrangement joins TRBV29-1 to TRBJ2-1, with D maybe TRBD2 (6 bases). The CDR3 loop spans 12 amino acids. Per germline, CDR1 SQVTM and CDR2 ANQGSEA. Trimming shortened V by 7 bases and J by 10 bases, and 17 bases separated the two germline ends. The CDR3 nucleotides read TGCAGCGCCCTGGCCGGGCTAGCGGAGCAGTTCTTC. This encodes CSALAGLAEQFF.

This chain connects TRBV27 to TRBJ1-5; 8 positions match TRBD1. From germline, CDR1 is MNHEY and CDR2 SMNVEV (reference sequence). This CDR3 spans 17 amino acids. Germline trimming cut 8 bases from V and 1 base from J; bases unmatched to any gene: 13. CDR3 nucleotide sequence: TGTGCCAGCGCCAGGTCAGGGGGCGGTTGGAGCAATCAGCCCCAGCATTTT. Residues: CASARSGGGWSNQPQHF.

This clone showed up just a few times. This chain uses TRBV6-1 with TRBJ1-5, with D possibly matching TRBD1 (5 bases). Germline CDR1 MNHNS, CDR2 SASEGT. The CDR3 length is 13 residues. V was cut by 8 bases and J by 3 bases, with 11 bases left in between. The CDR3 sequence is CASSEQDNQPQHF. For the CDR3, the DNA is TGTGCCAGCTCCGAACAGGACAATCAGCCCCAGCATTTT.